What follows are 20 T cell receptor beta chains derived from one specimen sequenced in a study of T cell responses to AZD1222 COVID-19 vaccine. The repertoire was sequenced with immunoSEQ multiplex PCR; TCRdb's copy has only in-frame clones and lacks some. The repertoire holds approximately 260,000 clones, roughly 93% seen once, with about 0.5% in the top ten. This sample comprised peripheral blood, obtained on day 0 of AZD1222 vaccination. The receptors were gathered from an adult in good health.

The CDR3 protein is CASSLNGGNSYNEQFF. The CDR3 DNA reads TGTGCCAGCAGCTTAAACGGGGGGAACTCCTACAATGAGCAGTTCTTC. The rearrangement uses TRBV7-3 and TRBJ2-1; 7 bases map to TRBD2. Germline V lookup: CDR1 SGHTA, CDR2 FQGTGA. CDR3 size: 16 residues. The V gene end was trimmed by 1 base and the J gene end by 0 bases; junction bases not matched to a gene: 3.

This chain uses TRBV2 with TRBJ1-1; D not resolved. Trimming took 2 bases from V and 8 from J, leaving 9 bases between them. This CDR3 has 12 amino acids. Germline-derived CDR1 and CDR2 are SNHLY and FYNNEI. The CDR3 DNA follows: TGTGCCAGCAGTGAATCGTCGGTGGAAGCTTTCTTT. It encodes CASSESSVEAFF.

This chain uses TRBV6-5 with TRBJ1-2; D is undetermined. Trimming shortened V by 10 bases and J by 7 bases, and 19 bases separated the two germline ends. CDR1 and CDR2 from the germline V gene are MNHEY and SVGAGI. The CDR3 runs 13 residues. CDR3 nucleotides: TGTGCCACCTCGAGGCCGCGGAATTCTGGCTACACCTTC. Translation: CATSRPRNSGYTF.

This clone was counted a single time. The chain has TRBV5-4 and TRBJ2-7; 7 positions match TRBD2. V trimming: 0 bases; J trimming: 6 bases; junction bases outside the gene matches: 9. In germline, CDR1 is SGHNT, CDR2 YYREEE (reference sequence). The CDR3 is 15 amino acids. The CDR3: CASSLALSGFTEQYF. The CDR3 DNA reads TGTGCCAGCAGCTTGGCCCTTAGCGGGTTTACCGAGCAGTACTTC.

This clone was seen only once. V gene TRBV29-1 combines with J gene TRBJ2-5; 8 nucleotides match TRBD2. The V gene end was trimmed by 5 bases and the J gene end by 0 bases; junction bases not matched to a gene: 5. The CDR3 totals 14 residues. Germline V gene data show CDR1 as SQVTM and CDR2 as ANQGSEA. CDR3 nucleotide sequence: TGCAGCGTTAATAAGGGACTAGACCAAGAGACCCAGTACTTC. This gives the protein CSVNKGLDQETQYF.

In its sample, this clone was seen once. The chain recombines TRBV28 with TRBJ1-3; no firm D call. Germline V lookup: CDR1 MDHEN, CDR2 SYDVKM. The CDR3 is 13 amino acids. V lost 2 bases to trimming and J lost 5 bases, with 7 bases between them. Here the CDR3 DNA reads TGTGCCAGCAGTTTAAGCGGCCGAAACACCATATATTTT. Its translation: CASSLSGRNTIYF.

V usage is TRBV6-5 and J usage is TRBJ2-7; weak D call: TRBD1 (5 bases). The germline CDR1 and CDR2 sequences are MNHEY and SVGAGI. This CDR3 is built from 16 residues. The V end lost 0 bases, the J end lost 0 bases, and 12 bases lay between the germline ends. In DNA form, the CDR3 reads TGTGCCAGCAGTTACTCGACAGATACTATCTCCTACGAGCAGTACTTC. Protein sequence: CASSYSTDTISYEQYF.

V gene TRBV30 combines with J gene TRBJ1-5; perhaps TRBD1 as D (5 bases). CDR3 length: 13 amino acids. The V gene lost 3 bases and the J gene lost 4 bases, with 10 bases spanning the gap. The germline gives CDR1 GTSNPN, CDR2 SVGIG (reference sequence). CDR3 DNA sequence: TGTGCCTGGAGCGATAGGGGTAATCAGCCCCAGCATTTT. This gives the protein CAWSDRGNQPQHF.

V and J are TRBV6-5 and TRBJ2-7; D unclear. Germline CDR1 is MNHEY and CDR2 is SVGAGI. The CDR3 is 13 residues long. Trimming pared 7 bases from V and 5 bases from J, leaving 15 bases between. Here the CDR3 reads CASTIGGHHEQYF. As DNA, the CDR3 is TGTGCCAGCACGATCGGTGGCCACCACGAGCAGTACTTC.

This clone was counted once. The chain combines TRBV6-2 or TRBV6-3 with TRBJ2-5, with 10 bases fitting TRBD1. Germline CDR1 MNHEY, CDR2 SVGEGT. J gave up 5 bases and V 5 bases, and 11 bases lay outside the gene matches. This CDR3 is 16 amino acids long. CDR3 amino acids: CASSHDRGLGSETQYF. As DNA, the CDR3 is TGTGCCAGCAGTCACGACAGGGGGCTGGGGTCGGAGACCCAGTACTTC.

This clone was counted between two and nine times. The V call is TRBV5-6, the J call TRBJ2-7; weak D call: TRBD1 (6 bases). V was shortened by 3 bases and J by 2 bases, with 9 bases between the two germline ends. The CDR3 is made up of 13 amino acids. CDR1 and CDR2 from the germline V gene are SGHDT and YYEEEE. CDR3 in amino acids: CASSSRTAYEQYF. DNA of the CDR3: TGTGCCAGCAGCTCAAGGACAGCCTACGAGCAGTACTTC. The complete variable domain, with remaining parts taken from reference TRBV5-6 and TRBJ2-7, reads DAGVTQSPTHLIKTRGQQVTLRCSPKSGHDTVSWYQQALGQGPQFIFQYYEEEERQRGNFPDRFSGHQFPNYSSELNVNALLLGDSALYLCASSSRTAYEQYFGPGTRLTVT.

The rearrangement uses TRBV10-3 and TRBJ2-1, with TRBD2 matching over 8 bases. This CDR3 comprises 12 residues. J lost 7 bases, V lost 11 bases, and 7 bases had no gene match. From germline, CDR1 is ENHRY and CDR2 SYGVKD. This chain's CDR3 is CAHGGDRNEQFF. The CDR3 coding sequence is TGTGCCCACGGGGGGGATCGGAATGAGCAGTTCTTC.

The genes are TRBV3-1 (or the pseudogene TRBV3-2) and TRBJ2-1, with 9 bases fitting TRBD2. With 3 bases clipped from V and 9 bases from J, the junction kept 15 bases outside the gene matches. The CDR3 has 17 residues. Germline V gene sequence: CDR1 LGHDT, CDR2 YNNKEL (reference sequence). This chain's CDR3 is CASSQGLAGATGGEQFF. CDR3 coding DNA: TGTGCCAGCAGCCAGGGTTTAGCGGGGGCCACGGGGGGTGAGCAGTTCTTC.

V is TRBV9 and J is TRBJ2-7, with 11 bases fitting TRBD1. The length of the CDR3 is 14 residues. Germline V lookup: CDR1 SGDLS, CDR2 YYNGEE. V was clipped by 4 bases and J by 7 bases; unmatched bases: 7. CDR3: CASSPGTGGGEQYF. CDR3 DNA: TGTGCCAGCAGCCCCGGGACAGGGGGAGGGGAGCAGTACTTC.

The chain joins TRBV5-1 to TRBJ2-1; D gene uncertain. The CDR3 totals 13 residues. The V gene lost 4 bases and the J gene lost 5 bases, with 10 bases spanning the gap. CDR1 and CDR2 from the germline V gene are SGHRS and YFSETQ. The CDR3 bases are TGCGCCAGCAGCCCTTCGCCGCACAATGAGCAGTTCTTC. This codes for CASSPSPHNEQFF. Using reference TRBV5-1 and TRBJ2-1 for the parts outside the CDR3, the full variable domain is KAGVTQTPRYLIKTRGQQVTLSCSPISGHRSVSWYQQTPGQGLQFLFEYFSETQRNKGNFPGRFSGRQFSNSRSEMNVSTLELGDSALYLCASSPSPHNEQFFGPGTRLTVL.

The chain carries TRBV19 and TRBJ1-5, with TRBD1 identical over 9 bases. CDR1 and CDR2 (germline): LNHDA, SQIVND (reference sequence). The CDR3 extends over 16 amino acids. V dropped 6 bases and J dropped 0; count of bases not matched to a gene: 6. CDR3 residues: CASRTDRGYSNQPQHF. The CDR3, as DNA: TGTGCCAGTAGAACGGACAGGGGTTATAGCAATCAGCCCCAGCATTTT. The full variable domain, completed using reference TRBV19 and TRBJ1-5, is DGGITQSPKYLFRKEGQNVTLSCEQNLNHDAMYWYRQDPGQGLRLIYYSQIVNDFQKGDIAEGYSVSREKKESFPLTVTSAQKNPTAFYLCASRTDRGYSNQPQHFGDGTRLSIL.

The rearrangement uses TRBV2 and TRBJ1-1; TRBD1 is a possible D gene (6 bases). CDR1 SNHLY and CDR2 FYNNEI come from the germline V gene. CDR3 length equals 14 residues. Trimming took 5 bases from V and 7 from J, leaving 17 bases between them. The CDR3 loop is CASSKREGGGEAFF. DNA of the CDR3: TGTGCCAGCAGTAAACGGGAAGGGGGAGGTGAAGCTTTCTTT.

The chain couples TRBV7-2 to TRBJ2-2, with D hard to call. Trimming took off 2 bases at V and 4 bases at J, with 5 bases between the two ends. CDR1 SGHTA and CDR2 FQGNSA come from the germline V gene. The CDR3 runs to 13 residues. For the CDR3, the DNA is TGTGCCAGCAGCTTAAGTATCACCGGGGAGCTGTTTTTT. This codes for CASSLSITGELFF.

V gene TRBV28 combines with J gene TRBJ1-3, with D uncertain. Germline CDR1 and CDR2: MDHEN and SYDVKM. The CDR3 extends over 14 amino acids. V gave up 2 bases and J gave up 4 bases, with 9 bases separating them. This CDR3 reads CASSLTWKGNTIYF. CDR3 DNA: TGTGCCAGCAGTTTAACGTGGAAAGGAAACACCATATATTTT. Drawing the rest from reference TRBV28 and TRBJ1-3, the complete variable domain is DVKVTQSSRYLVKRTGEKVFLECVQDMDHENMFWYRQDPGLGLRLIYFSYDVKMKEKGDIPEGYSVSREKKERFSLILESASTNQTSMYLCASSLTWKGNTIYFGEGSWLTVV.

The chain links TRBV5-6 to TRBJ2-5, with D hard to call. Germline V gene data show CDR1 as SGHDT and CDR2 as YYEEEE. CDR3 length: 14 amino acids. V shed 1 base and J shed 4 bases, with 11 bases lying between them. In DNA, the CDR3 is TGTGCCAGCAGCTTGCGGAGTGAACGAGAGACCCAGTACTTC. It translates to CASSLRSERETQYF.